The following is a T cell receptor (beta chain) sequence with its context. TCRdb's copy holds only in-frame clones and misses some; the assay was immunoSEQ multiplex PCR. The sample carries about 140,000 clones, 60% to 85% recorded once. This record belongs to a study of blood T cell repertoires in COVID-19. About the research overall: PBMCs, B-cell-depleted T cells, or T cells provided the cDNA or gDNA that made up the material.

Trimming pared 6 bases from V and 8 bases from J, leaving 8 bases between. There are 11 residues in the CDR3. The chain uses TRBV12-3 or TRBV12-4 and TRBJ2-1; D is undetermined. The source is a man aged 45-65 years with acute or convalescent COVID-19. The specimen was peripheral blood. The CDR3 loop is CASSPSDEQFF. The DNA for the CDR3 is TGTGCCAGCAGCCCGTCGGATGAGCAGTTCTTC.